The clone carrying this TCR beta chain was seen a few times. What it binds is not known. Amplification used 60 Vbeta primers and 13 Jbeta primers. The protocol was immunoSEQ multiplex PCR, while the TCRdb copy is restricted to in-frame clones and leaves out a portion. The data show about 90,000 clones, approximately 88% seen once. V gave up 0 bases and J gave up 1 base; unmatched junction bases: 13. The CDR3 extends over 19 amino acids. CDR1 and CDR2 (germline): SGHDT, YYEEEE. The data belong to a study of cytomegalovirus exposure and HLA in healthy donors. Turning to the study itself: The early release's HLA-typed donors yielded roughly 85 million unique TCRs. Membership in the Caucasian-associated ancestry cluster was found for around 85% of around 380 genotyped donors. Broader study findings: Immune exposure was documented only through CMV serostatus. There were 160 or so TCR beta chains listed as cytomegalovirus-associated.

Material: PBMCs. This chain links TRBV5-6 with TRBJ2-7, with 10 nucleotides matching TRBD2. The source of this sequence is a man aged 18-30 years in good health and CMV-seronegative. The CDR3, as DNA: TGTGCCAGCAGCTTGGCCTGGACTAGCGGCGCTCGAGCGTCCTACGAGCAGTACTTC. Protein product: CASSLAWTSGARASYEQYF.